This T cell receptor (beta chain) was sequenced for a study of STAT3 mutations in large granular lymphocyte leukemia. About the study: More than half of T-LGLL patients received immunosuppressive therapy. Study-level results: Every T-cell large granular lymphocyte leukemia patient had at least one immunodominant TCR beta clonotype. Persisting codominant clonotypes may have hidden a small pathogenic clone.

The V end lost 4 bases, the J end lost 6 bases, and 7 bases lay between the germline ends. Germline CDR1 reads SGDLS; CDR2 reads YYNGEE. This CDR3 is built from 11 residues. On this clone: Its cognate antigen is unknown.

This table comes from immunoSEQ multiplex PCR, and its TCRdb copy is limited to in-frame clones, with some not included. The table has 10,000 to 15,000 clones, approximately 85% seen once. The sample was PBMCs. This TCR derives from a human donor with T large granular lymphocyte leukemia. Some clones in this sample may be carry-over from other donors' samples. The V gene is TRBV9, the J gene TRBJ1-1, with D unclear. The CDR3 is CASSPRAEAFF. The CDR3 coding sequence is TGTGCCAGCAGCCCCCGCGCTGAAGCTTTCTTT.